The clone carrying this T cell receptor (beta chain) was seen only once. The CDR3 loop spans 12 amino acids. Deletions cut 4 bases from V and 5 bases from J, with 9 bases between. Germline-derived CDR1 and CDR2 are LGHDT and YNNKEL (reference sequence). This sample stems from a study of blood T cell repertoires in COVID-19. Study at large: Donors in the United States, Italy and Spain gave samples during acute or convalescent COVID-19.

In the original analysis: Reference gene primer amplification yielded estimated nucleated cell counts. Measured with immunoSEQ multiplex PCR; TCRdb has only the in-frame clones, and not every one. D and trimming come from the DNA, and the V and J calls and clone size come from that table. Among more than 150,000 clones listed, roughly 92% were seen once. Recruited during active infection, patients (from Seattle) were subsequently followed longitudinally. Sequencing was performed on peripheral blood. This TCR derives from a man aged 25 to 40 with COVID-19, enrolled during active disease. The chain employs TRBV3-1 (or the pseudogene TRBV3-2) and TRBJ2-7, with a possible D match to TRBD1 (5 bases). Here the CDR3 DNA reads TGTGCCAGCAGCCGGCAGGGAAACGAGCAGTACTTC. Amino acids: CASSRQGNEQYF.